Presented here are 31 T cell receptor beta chains from one specimen sequenced in a study of blood T cell repertoires in COVID-19. Assay: immunoSEQ multiplex PCR; the TCRdb copy retains only in-frame clones and omits some. Altogether approximately 190,000 clones are present, 80% being singletons, with the ten largest covering less than 7%. Specimen: peripheral blood. The receptors stem from a man aged 60-69 years with acute or convalescent COVID-19.

This chain uses TRBV7-8 with TRBJ2-5; possible D gene TRBD2, 5 bases. The CDR3 length is 15 residues. CDR1 is SGHVS, CDR2 FQNEAQ, per germline. V lost 2 bases, J lost 5 bases, and 15 bases lay in between. In DNA form, the CDR3 reads TGTGCCAGCAGCTTAAACGAGGGCTACCGGGAGACCCAGTACTTC. Translation gives CASSLNEGYRETQYF. Filled out from reference TRBV7-8 and TRBJ2-5, the complete variable domain reads GAGVSQSPRYKVAKRGQDVALRCDPISGHVSLFWYQQALGQGPEFLTYFQNEAQLDKSGLPSDRFFAERPEGSVSTLKIQRTQQEDSAVYLCASSLNEGYRETQYFGPGTRLLVL.

The chain employs TRBV7-2 and TRBJ2-3, with 9 bases lining up with TRBD2. This CDR3 contains 19 residues. Germline CDR1 is SGHTA and CDR2 is FQGNSA. V lost 1 base, J lost 2 bases, and 13 bases stayed unmatched. The DNA of the CDR3 is TGTGCCAGCAGCTTAGGACCCCCCTCCCGACTAGCGGCCACAGATACGCAGTATTTT. Translation: CASSLGPPSRLAATDTQYF. Full variable domain (rest looked up from reference TRBV7-2 and TRBJ2-3): GAGVSQSPSNKVTEKGKDVELRCDPISGHTALYWYRQSLGQGLEFLIYFQGNSAPDKSGLPSDRFSAERTGGSVSTLTIQRTQQEDSAVYLCASSLGPPSRLAATDTQYFGPGTRLTVL.

The gene calls are TRBV5-5 and TRBJ2-2, with a possible D match to TRBD2 (5 bases). With 2 bases removed from V and 9 bases from J, the gap between germline ends came to 14 bases. The CDR3 runs to 14 residues. Per the germline V gene, CDR1 is SGHKS and CDR2 is YYEKEE (reference sequence). CDR3 sequence reads: CASSFFTPGRELFF. The CDR3 nucleotides are TGTGCCAGCAGCTTTTTTACCCCCGGGAGGGAGCTGTTTTTT.

This clone has only a few counts. The rearrangement uses TRBV5-1 and TRBJ2-7; TRBD2 might be the D (5 bases). The V gene's germline CDR1 is SGHRS and CDR2 YFSETQ. Trimming stripped 2 bases from V and 3 bases from J, with 9 bases between. The CDR3 totals 13 residues. The CDR3 reads CASSFLGDYEQYF. CDR3 DNA: TGCGCCAGCAGCTTTCTCGGGGACTACGAGCAGTACTTC.

The chain combines TRBV5-1 with TRBJ2-1, with TRBD2 matching over 11 bases. Unmatched junction bases numbered 6, after V lost 3 bases and J lost 7 bases. This CDR3 region has 15 residues. Germline V gives CDR1 SGHRS, CDR2 YFSETQ. CDR3: CASSSAGTSGNEQFF. Here the CDR3 DNA reads TGCGCCAGCAGCTCGGCGGGGACTAGCGGTAATGAGCAGTTCTTC.

The chain joins TRBV9 to TRBJ1-1; tentative D call: TRBD1 (5 bases). CDR1 and CDR2 from the germline V gene are SGDLS and YYNGEE. The V and J ends lost 1 base and 4 bases respectively, with 11 bases between them. The CDR3 has 14 amino acids. CDR3 region: CASSVFGGSTEAFF. CDR3 coding DNA: TGTGCCAGCAGCGTATTTGGGGGGAGCACTGAAGCTTTCTTT.

V usage is TRBV15 and J usage is TRBJ2-3; D gene ambiguous. This CDR3 region has 15 residues. CDR1 is LNHNV and CDR2 is YYDKDF in the germline V gene (reference sequence). The ends were cut back, 0 bases at V and 5 bases at J, with 12 bases in the middle. The CDR3 protein is CATSRDVTPGDTQYF. The DNA for the CDR3 is TGTGCCACCAGCAGAGATGTCACCCCGGGAGATACGCAGTATTTT.

This rearrangement joins TRBV7-9 to TRBJ2-1; D not certain. The V gene's germline CDR1 is SEHNR and CDR2 FQNEAQ (reference sequence). Trimming stripped 0 bases from V and 1 base from J, with 4 bases between. CDR3 length equals 14 residues. CDR3 sequence reads: CASSLAQSYNEQFF. As DNA, the CDR3 is TGTGCCAGCAGCTTAGCGCAGTCCTACAATGAGCAGTTCTTC.

V is TRBV5-6 and J is TRBJ1-1, with 8 bases identical to TRBD1. CDR1 is SGHDT and CDR2 is YYEEEE in the germline V gene. Trimming at V came to 4 bases and at J to 4 bases, leaving 3 bases not matched to a gene. The CDR3 extends over 13 amino acids. The CDR3 here is CASSPGQGTEAFF. In DNA, the CDR3 is TGTGCCAGCAGCCCCGGACAGGGCACTGAAGCTTTCTTT.

The chain uses TRBV11-3 and TRBJ2-1; TRBD2 matches 14 bases. Per the germline V gene, CDR1 is SGHNT and CDR2 is YENEEA. V gave up 5 bases and J gave up 7 bases; unmatched junction bases: 10. The CDR3 is 17 amino acids. This CDR3 reads CASSLGLAGDSKNEQFF. CDR3 nucleotide sequence: TGTGCCAGCAGCCTGGGACTAGCGGGAGATTCAAAGAATGAGCAGTTCTTC. The complete variable domain, with remaining parts taken from reference TRBV11-3 and TRBJ2-1, reads EAGVVQSPRYKIIEKKQPVAFWCNPISGHNTLYWYLQNLGQGPELLIRYENEEAVDDSQLPKDRFSAERLKGVDSTLKIQPAELGDSAVYLCASSLGLAGDSKNEQFFGPGTRLTVL.

This CDR3 is CASSLSWSGLNTQYF. CDR3 nucleotides: TGTGCCAGCAGTTTATCATGGAGCGGGCTTAATACGCAGTATTTT. The chain uses TRBV27 and TRBJ2-3; a weak D match, TRBD2 (6 bases). The CDR3 has 15 amino acids. Trimming left V 0 bases short and J 7 bases short, with 14 bases between. CDR1 is MNHEY, CDR2 SMNVEV, per germline (reference sequence).

V usage is TRBV23-1 and J usage is TRBJ2-1, with 7 bases aligning to TRBD2. TRBV23-1 is given ORF status, its function remaining uncertain. This CDR3 spans 16 amino acids. The J segment lost 2 bases and the V segment lost 2 bases, leaving 6 bases of the junction unmatched. CDR3: CASSQPYGRPYNEQFF. The CDR3, as DNA: TGCGCCAGCAGTCAACCATACGGGAGGCCCTACAATGAGCAGTTCTTC.

This clone was seen a few times. The rearrangement links TRBV6-4 to TRBJ2-5; TRBD2 aligns across 13 bases. Germline CDR1 is MRHNA and CDR2 is SNTAGT. The CDR3 spans 15 residues. J lost 4 bases, V lost 8 bases, and 7 bases had no gene match. The CDR3 DNA is TGTGCCAGCGCAACTAGCGGGGGGGCCGGAGAGACCCAGTACTTC. Residues: CASATSGGAGETQYF.

This chain links TRBV29-1 with TRBJ1-1; D possibly corresponds to TRBD1 (5 bases). The CDR3 runs 12 residues. Per the germline V gene, CDR1 is SQVTM and CDR2 is ANQGSEA. The ends were cut back, 6 bases at V and 4 bases at J, with 12 bases in the middle. The CDR3 DNA reads as TGCAGCGTGGAGGGTGGGGCCACTGAAGCTTTCTTT. It yields the protein CSVEGGATEAFF.

The rearrangement uses TRBV9 and TRBJ2-1; 7 nucleotides align to TRBD2. Per germline, CDR1 SGDLS and CDR2 YYNGEE. Trimming took 4 bases from V and 2 from J; bases not matched to a gene: 9. The CDR3 is 16 amino acids. The CDR3 DNA reads TGTGCCAGCAGCCCCCTAGCGGTGGTAGCCTACAATGAGCAGTTCTTC. Translation gives CASSPLAVVAYNEQFF.

The gene calls are TRBV6-4 and TRBJ1-6; 11 positions match TRBD1. The CDR3 sequence is 15 residues long. V lost 4 bases to trimming and J lost 10 bases; unmatched junction nucleotides: 6. Germline CDR1 and CDR2: MRHNA and SNTAGT. CDR3: CASSAAGQGGSPLHF. The CDR3 region has the DNA TGTGCCAGCAGTGCAGCGGGACAGGGGGGCTCACCCCTCCACTTT.

The chain is built from TRBV3-1 (or the pseudogene TRBV3-2) and TRBJ1-1, with TRBD1 identical over 7 bases. Germline V gene data show CDR1 as LGHDT and CDR2 as YNNKEL (reference sequence). Trimming at V came to 9 bases and at J to 5 bases, leaving 12 bases not matched to a gene. This CDR3 contains 14 residues. CDR3 DNA: TGTGCCAGTATTAAGACAGGGACGGGGACTGAAGCTTTCTTT. Protein sequence: CASIKTGTGTEAFF.

J is TRBJ2-2 and V is TRBV6-6; D possibly corresponds to TRBD2 (5 bases). Germline V gene lookup returns CDR1 MNHNY and CDR2 SVGAGI (reference sequence). The CDR3 is made up of 15 amino acids. With 8 bases removed from V and 2 bases from J, the gap between germline ends came to 15 bases. The CDR3 DNA reads TGTGCCAGCTGCTCAAGCGGAAGAAACACCGGGGAGCTGTTTTTT. The encoded protein is CASCSSGRNTGELFF.

This sequence joins TRBV19 and TRBJ1-2; D might be TRBD1 (5 bases). The CDR3 contains 13 residues. The V end lost 5 bases, the J end lost 3 bases, and 10 bases lay between the germline ends. Germline V CDR1 and CDR2: LNHDA, SQIVND (reference sequence). CDR3 residues: CASSPGQDYGYTF. The CDR3 DNA reads as TGTGCCAGTAGTCCTGGACAAGACTATGGCTACACCTTC.

V is TRBV29-1 and J is TRBJ1-1, with D perhaps TRBD1 (6 bases). The CDR3 has 16 residues. V lost 4 bases and J lost 3, with 21 bases in between. The germline V gene has CDR1 SQVTM and CDR2 ANQGSEA. CDR3 sequence (DNA): TGCAGCGTTGCAGTTGGTGGGGGCGGTCGGTACACTGAAGCTTTCTTT. The encoded protein is CSVAVGGGGRYTEAFF.

Here the CDR3 reads CASSTGGRQPQHF. CDR3 coding DNA: TGTGCCAGCAGTACAGGGGGCCGTCAGCCCCAGCATTTT. The chain links TRBV6-6 to TRBJ1-5, with 9 bases that match TRBD1. This CDR3 is built from 13 residues. Germline CDR1 and CDR2: MNHNY and SVGAGI (reference sequence). The V gene end was trimmed by 5 bases and the J gene end by 6 bases; junction bases not matched to a gene: 2.

The chain carries TRBV10-3 and TRBJ1-5; the D gene is possibly TRBD1 (6 bases). The germline CDR1 and CDR2 sequences are ENHRY and SYGVKD. The length of the CDR3 is 13 residues. V shed 11 bases and J shed 3 bases, with 14 bases lying between them. In nucleotides, the CDR3 is TGTGCCGTTACAGGACAGTACAATCAGCCCCAGCATTTT. Its translation is CAVTGQYNQPQHF.

The chain employs TRBV10-2 and TRBJ2-1; 8 bases line up with TRBD2. CDR1 and CDR2 (germline): WSHSY, SAAADI. V gave up 8 bases and J gave up 7 bases; unmatched junction bases: 7. This CDR3 contains 13 residues. The CDR3 sequence: CASLGTSWNEQFF. The DNA for the CDR3 is TGCGCCAGCCTCGGGACTAGTTGGAATGAGCAGTTCTTC.

This chain connects TRBV3-1 (or the pseudogene TRBV3-2) to TRBJ2-4; D call uncertain. Between the trimmed V and J ends, which lost 2 bases and 0 bases, there was a span of 11 bases. CDR1 LGHDT and CDR2 YNNKEL come from the germline V gene (reference sequence). This CDR3 is 16 amino acids long. The CDR3 is CASSQRQALAKNIQYF. The CDR3 DNA sequence: TGTGCCAGCAGCCAACGACAAGCACTAGCCAAAAACATTCAGTACTTC.

CDR3 DNA sequence: TGTGCCAGCAGTCTCGGACAGGGGGCTTCCTATGGCTACACCTTC. It specifies CASSLGQGASYGYTF. This chain joins TRBV2 and TRBJ1-2, with 11 bases that match TRBD1. Trimming removed 5 bases from V and 4 bases from J; junction bases left unmatched: 6. The germline V gene encodes CDR1 SNHLY and CDR2 FYNNEI. The CDR3 contains 15 residues.

V is TRBV6-6 and J is TRBJ2-2, with 9 bases fitting TRBD2. The CDR3 length is 16 residues. The trim removed 1 base at V and 8 bases at J, leaving 8 bases unmatched. The germline CDR1 and CDR2 sequences are MNHNY and SVGAGI (reference sequence). For the CDR3, the DNA is TGTGCCAGCAGTTACTTAGGCGGGGGGGCCGATGGGGAGCTGTTTTTT. Its protein product is CASSYLGGGADGELFF.

The chain couples TRBV12-3 or TRBV12-4 to TRBJ1-2, with D possibly TRBD1 on 5 matching bases. CDR3 length equals 13 residues. V shed 3 bases and J shed 7 bases, with 12 bases lying between them. This CDR3 reads CASSFGAGSGYTF. The CDR3 region has the DNA TGTGCCAGCAGTTTTGGGGCAGGCTCTGGCTACACCTTC.

The rearrangement joins TRBV19 to TRBJ2-3; 10 bases line up with TRBD1. The V gene's germline CDR1 is LNHDA and CDR2 SQIVND (reference sequence). V trimming: 4 bases; J trimming: 3 bases; junction bases outside the gene matches: 7. The CDR3 loop spans 16 amino acids. CDR3 bases: TGTGCCAGTAGTACATCGACAGGGGGCAGGACAGATACGCAGTATTTT. This translates into CASSTSTGGRTDTQYF.

The CDR3 DNA is TGTGCCAGCAGTGAATATCACAGGTCCAATTCACCCCTCCACTTT. Translated, it gives CASSEYHRSNSPLHF. The chain has TRBV6-1 and TRBJ1-6; weak D call: TRBD1 (5 bases). V dropped 2 bases and J dropped 7 bases, with 12 bases sitting between them. Germline lookup yields CDR1 MNHNS and CDR2 SASEGT. The CDR3 is 15 amino acids.

The rearrangement links TRBV6-5 to TRBJ1-6; D unresolved. There are 12 residues in the CDR3. The germline CDR1 and CDR2 sequences are MNHEY and SVGAGI. Trimming shortened V by 5 bases and J by 13 bases, and 12 bases separated the two germline ends. The CDR3 region is CASSLGGGPLHF. The DNA of the CDR3 is TGTGCCAGCAGTCTCGGAGGCGGGCCCCTCCACTTT.

This clone was observed a single time. The rearrangement joins TRBV5-1 to TRBJ1-1; 7 nucleotides agree with TRBD1. V shed 0 bases and J 1 base; nucleotides not matched to a gene: 3. Germline CDR1 and CDR2: SGHRS and YFSETQ. The CDR3 is 15 residues long. In nucleotides, the CDR3 is TGCGCCAGCAGCTTGGGGGGACAGACGAACACTGAAGCTTTCTTT. The encoded protein is CASSLGGQTNTEAFF.